These 21 T cell receptor beta chains share one sample of origin, sequenced in a study of cytomegalovirus exposure and HLA in healthy donors. A multiplex PCR was run with 60 Vbeta primers and 13 Jbeta primers. Produced via immunoSEQ multiplex PCR; TCRdb's table is partial and in-frame only. The sample gives about 130,000 clones, 75% to 85% of which show up once; over 0.95% is in the top ten. The sequencing sample was made of PBMCs. The receptors stem from a girl aged 2 to 9 in good health and CMV-seronegative.

The chain combines TRBV7-6 with TRBJ2-7, with 10 nucleotides matching TRBD1. Losses at the gene ends were 4 bases for V and 3 bases for J; bases not matched to a gene: 3. The CDR3 loop spans 14 amino acids. The germline CDR1 and CDR2 sequences are SGHVS and FNYEAQ. CDR3 in DNA: TGTGCCAGCAGCTCCCGGGACAGGGGCTACGAGCAGTACTTC. It yields the protein CASSSRDRGYEQYF.

This rearrangement joins TRBV4-2 to TRBJ2-1; 7 bases match TRBD1. J gave up 2 bases and V 5 bases, and 9 bases lay outside the gene matches. The CDR3 contains 16 residues. Germline V CDR1 and CDR2: LGHNA, YNFKEQ. The CDR3 DNA sequence: TGTGCCAGCAGCTATGGCGGACAGGTACCCTACAATGAGCAGTTCTTC. Encoded protein: CASSYGGQVPYNEQFF.

This clone occurred a few times. V usage is TRBV6-7 and J usage is TRBJ1-1; 9 nucleotides match TRBD1. TRBV6-7 has ORF status, its function being uncertain. The CDR3 is 16 amino acids. The V segment lost 9 bases and the J segment 2 bases; nucleotides outside the gene matches: 13. The CDR3 loop is CASSPGQGPPNTEAFF. The CDR3 coding sequence is TGTGCCAGTTCACCGGGACAGGGCCCTCCTAACACTGAAGCTTTCTTT.

This clone was observed once. The chain joins TRBV18 to TRBJ1-1; the match to TRBD1 covers 8 bases. The CDR3 consists of 14 residues. Germline lookup yields CDR1 KGHSH and CDR2 LQKENI. Trimming cost V 4 bases and J 3 bases; bases outside gene matches: 4. CDR3 amino acids: CASSQDRDDTEAFF. The CDR3 DNA sequence: TGTGCCAGCTCACAGGACAGGGATGACACTGAAGCTTTCTTT.

The gene calls are TRBV10-2 and TRBJ2-3; 12 nucleotides match TRBD2. Trimming at V came to 7 bases and at J to 6 bases, leaving 8 bases not matched to a gene. Germline CDR1 reads WSHSY; CDR2 reads SAAADI. This CDR3 is 15 amino acids long. The CDR3 loop reads CASNKLAGGQDTQYF. Written as DNA, the CDR3 is TGCGCCAGCAACAAACTAGCGGGAGGACAGGATACGCAGTATTTT.

The CDR3 bases are TGTGCCAGCAGTTCCAGGGAAGCTCAGCCCCAGCATTTT. Translation gives CASSSREAQPQHF. The rearrangement joins TRBV6-6 to TRBJ1-5; D is perhaps TRBD1 (5 bases). The CDR3 is 13 residues long. CDR1 and CDR2 (germline): MNHNY, SVGAGI (reference sequence). The V end lost 4 bases, the J end lost 6 bases, and 10 bases lay between the germline ends.

The chain has TRBV5-8 and TRBJ1-1; TRBD1 aligns across 11 bases. CDR1 is SGHTS and CDR2 is YDEGEE in the germline V gene. This CDR3 contains 18 residues. The V gene end was trimmed by 2 bases and the J gene end by 1 base; junction bases not matched to a gene: 10. This CDR3 reads CASSLPGQGVSTNTEAFF. The CDR3 nucleotides read TGTGCCAGCAGCTTACCGGGACAGGGGGTAAGTACGAACACTGAAGCTTTCTTT. The whole variable domain, remainder taken from reference TRBV5-8 and TRBJ1-1, is EAGVTQSPTHLIKTRGQQATLRCSPISGHTSVYWYQQALGLGLQFLLWYDEGEERNRGNFPPRFSGRQFPNYSSELNVNALELEDSALYLCASSLPGQGVSTNTEAFFGQGTRLTVV.

In its sample, this clone was seen a few times. The V gene is TRBV10-3, the J gene TRBJ1-1; D is perhaps TRBD1 (6 bases). The germline CDR1 and CDR2 sequences are ENHRY and SYGVKD. V was pared by 3 bases and J by 0 bases, with 8 bases between. The CDR3 is made up of 14 amino acids. The CDR3 DNA reads TGTGCCATCAGTGATCAGGGGCTGAACACTGAAGCTTTCTTT. This gives the protein CAISDQGLNTEAFF.

The rearrangement joins TRBV11-1 to TRBJ2-5; TRBD2 agrees at 7 bases. The CDR3 totals 14 residues. Germline V gene sequence: CDR1 SGHAT, CDR2 FQDESV (reference sequence). V lost 6 bases and J lost 5; bases outside the gene matches: 9. CDR3: CASSFAAGDETQYF. Written as DNA, the CDR3 is TGTGCCAGCAGTTTCGCCGCGGGGGACGAGACCCAGTACTTC.

Only one count was recorded for this clone. This CDR3 is also generated by other DNA sequences in the sample. The V gene is TRBV6-5, the J gene TRBJ1-1, with no clear D. The CDR3 totals 15 residues. Germline CDR1 and CDR2: MNHEY and SVGAGI. V dropped 0 bases and J dropped 11 bases, with 19 bases sitting between them. CDR3 amino acids: CASSYSERSTTSAFF. For the CDR3, the DNA is TGTGCCAGCAGTTACTCGGAGCGGAGCACCACTTCGGCTTTCTTT.

The rearrangement joins TRBV2 to TRBJ1-1; 7 nucleotides agree with TRBD1. This CDR3 spans 19 amino acids. Germline values: CDR1 SNHLY, CDR2 FYNNEI. After removal of 0 bases from V and 0 bases from J, the junction contained 13 bases not matched to a gene. CDR3 coding DNA: TGTGCCAGCAGTGAAGCCCCATCTGGGGCAGGGGGAGTGAACACTGAAGCTTTCTTT. The encoded protein is CASSEAPSGAGGVNTEAFF.

The chain carries TRBV27 and TRBJ2-7; 7 bases align to TRBD1. Trimming removed 4 bases from V and 3 bases from J; junction bases left unmatched: 3. Germline V lookup: CDR1 MNHEY, CDR2 SMNVEV (reference sequence). The CDR3 is made up of 13 amino acids. Here the CDR3 reads CASSSWDSYEQYF. The DNA of the CDR3 is TGTGCCAGCAGTTCCTGGGACAGCTACGAGCAGTACTTC.

Comments on this clone: A read error may produce the germline difference seen at one junction end. The chain links TRBV4-1 to TRBJ2-7; D might be TRBD1 or TRBD2, each matching 5 bases. The CDR3 is 14 amino acids. In germline, CDR1 is MGHRA, CDR2 YSYEKL. CDR3 bases: TGCGCCAGCAGTCAAGGGACGGGGACCTACGAGCAGTACTTC. This encodes CASSQGTGTYEQYF.

V and J are TRBV2 and TRBJ1-5, with TRBD1 as a possible D gene (5 bases). V lost 4 bases, J lost 4 bases, and 14 bases lay in between. Germline CDR1 reads SNHLY; CDR2 reads FYNNEI. The CDR3 covers 15 residues. The CDR3: CASSALQGLNQPQHF. The CDR3 DNA follows: TGTGCCAGCAGTGCTCTTCAGGGCCTTAATCAGCCCCAGCATTTT.

The chain couples TRBV4-2 to TRBJ2-7, with 9 bases aligning to TRBD1. Germline CDR1 and CDR2: LGHNA and YNFKEQ. The CDR3 spans 15 residues. The junction had 11 bases not matched to a gene; V was cut back by 4 bases and J by 7 bases. This CDR3 is CASSPHRDRVGEQYF. The CDR3 DNA follows: TGTGCCAGCAGCCCCCACCGGGACAGGGTTGGAGAGCAGTACTTC.

Remarks on this clone: The junction does not match germline at one end; this may be a read error. Other nucleotide sequences from this sample produce the same CDR3. CDR3 in amino acids: CASRFGMIGELFF. Written as DNA, the CDR3 is TGTGCGAGCAGGTTCGGGATGATCGGGGAGCTGTTTTTT. The chain recombines TRBV27 with TRBJ2-2; maybe TRBD2 (5 bases). The length of the CDR3 is 13 residues. CDR1 and CDR2 from the germline V gene are MNHEY and SMNVEV (reference sequence).

The chain combines TRBV27 with TRBJ1-4; 9 bases map to TRBD1. The V gene end was trimmed by 6 bases and the J gene end by 5 bases; junction bases not matched to a gene: 10. This CDR3 contains 16 residues. The germline CDR1 and CDR2 sequences are MNHEY and SMNVEV (reference sequence). Here the CDR3 reads CASSQPGQGKNEKLFF. The DNA for the CDR3 is TGTGCCAGCAGCCAGCCCGGACAGGGGAAGAATGAAAAACTGTTTTTT.

CDR3 nucleotide sequence: TGTGCCTGGATCGGGACAGCTTTGGGTAACTATGGCTACACCTTC. Translated: CAWIGTALGNYGYTF. The chain joins TRBV30 to TRBJ1-2, with 7 nucleotides matching TRBD1. Germline V lookup: CDR1 GTSNPN, CDR2 SVGIG (reference sequence). Losses at the gene ends were 4 bases for V and 1 base for J; bases not matched to a gene: 9. The CDR3 has 15 amino acids.

The chain recombines TRBV29-1 with TRBJ2-1; D call uncertain. The CDR3 is 14 amino acids. Germline values: CDR1 SQVTM, CDR2 ANQGSEA. Trimming took off 3 bases at V and 9 bases at J, with 18 bases between the two ends. The CDR3 bases are TGCAGCGTTGACAGTCGGCTAGGATCGTTTGAGCAGTTCTTC. Its protein is CSVDSRLGSFEQFF.

This rearrangement joins TRBV18 to TRBJ1-4; D unresolved. CDR1 is KGHSH and CDR2 is LQKENI in the germline V gene. The CDR3 covers 12 residues. The CDR3, as DNA: TGTGCGAGTACTTTCTCTAATGAAAAACTGTTTTTT. This encodes CASTFSNEKLFF.

The chain has TRBV5-1 and TRBJ2-7; 7 nucleotides match TRBD2. Germline trimming cut 5 bases from V and 0 bases from J; bases unmatched to any gene: 11. The germline CDR1 and CDR2 sequences are SGHRS and YFSETQ. The CDR3 spans 16 residues. The CDR3 loop is CASSFRGDQGSYEQYF. CDR3 coding DNA: TGCGCCAGCAGTTTTCGGGGGGACCAGGGCTCCTACGAGCAGTACTTC. Based on the CDR3 plus reference TRBV5-1 and TRBJ2-7, the full variable domain is KAGVTQTPRYLIKTRGQQVTLSCSPISGHRSVSWYQQTPGQGLQFLFEYFSETQRNKGNFPGRFSGRQFSNSRSEMNVSTLELGDSALYLCASSFRGDQGSYEQYFGPGTRLTVT.